This T cell receptor beta chain was found in a study of blood T cell repertoires in COVID-19. The wider study: Material from acute and convalescent COVID-19 was sourced from the United States, Italy and Spain. Sources were T cells, B-cell-depleted T cells, or PBMCs; the material itself was cDNA or gDNA.

V lost 6 bases, J lost 4 bases, and 4 bases stayed unmatched. Germline CDR1 KGHSY, CDR2 FQNENV. The CDR3 spans 14 residues. In the original processing: Cell counts per sample came from amplifying reference gene primers. Profiling relied on immunoSEQ multiplex PCR, and the TCRdb table lists in-frame clones only, not all of them. V and J calls plus clone size are reproduced from that table; the DNA served to infer D and trimming. Among tens of thousands of clones listed, approximately 83% were seen once. This clone was seen a handful of times. The receptor's source is a man in his 70s with acute or convalescent COVID-19. Sequenced: peripheral blood. The chain carries TRBV16 and TRBJ2-1, with 9 bases aligning to TRBD2. CDR3 DNA sequence: TGTGCCAGCAGTTGGACTAGCGAATACAATGAGCAGTTCTTC. Translating it yields CASSWTSEYNEQFF.